The T cell receptor (beta chain) under discussion was sequenced for a study of T cells expressing NK-cell markers. Findings and limits, study-wide: HCMV specificity of the expanded NKG2C+ T cell clones stayed unclear.

No DNA is given; TCRdb re-called the 5' RACE reads and lists each CDR3 protein once. The sample's table shows 450,000 to 600,000 distinct CDR3 sequences. Worth noting for this clonotype: Its target is not known.

This CDR3 contains 12 residues. Germline V lookup: CDR1 MNHEY, CDR2 SVGAGI. The source is a man younger than 30 in good health. The chain is built from TRBV6-5 and TRBJ1-2; TCRdb picks TRBD1, but there is no DNA to check that call. The source material was blood T cells: a sorted CD56 or NKG2C T cell subset, CD4+ or CD8+ T cells, or bulk PBMC T cells (not recorded which). The CDR3: CASRIQGAGYTF.